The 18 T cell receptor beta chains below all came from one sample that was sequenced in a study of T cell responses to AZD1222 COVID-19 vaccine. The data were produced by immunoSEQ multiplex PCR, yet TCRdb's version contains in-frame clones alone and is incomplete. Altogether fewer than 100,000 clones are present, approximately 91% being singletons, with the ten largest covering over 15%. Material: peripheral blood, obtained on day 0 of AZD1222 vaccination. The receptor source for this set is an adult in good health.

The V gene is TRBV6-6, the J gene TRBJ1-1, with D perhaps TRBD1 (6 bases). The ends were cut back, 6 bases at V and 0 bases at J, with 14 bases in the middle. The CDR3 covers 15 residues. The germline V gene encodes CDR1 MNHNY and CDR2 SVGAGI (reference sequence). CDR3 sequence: CASSPPGTLNTEAFF. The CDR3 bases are TGTGCCAGCAGCCCTCCCGGGACACTGAACACTGAAGCTTTCTTT.

CDR3 protein: CASSPFGQEADTQYF. The CDR3 DNA reads as TGTGCCAGCAGCCCGTTCGGTCAGGAAGCAGATACGCAGTATTTT. This sequence joins TRBV5-4 and TRBJ2-3; D is uncertain. V gave up 4 bases and J gave up 4 bases, with 16 bases separating them. In germline, CDR1 is SGHNT, CDR2 YYREEE (reference sequence). The CDR3 totals 15 residues. The entire variable domain, with the rest obtained from reference TRBV5-4 and TRBJ2-3, is as follows: ETGVTQSPTHLIKTRGQQVTLRCSSQSGHNTVSWYQQALGQGPQFIFQYYREEENGRGNFPPRFSGLQFPNYSSELNVNALELDDSALYLCASSPFGQEADTQYFGPGTRLTVL.

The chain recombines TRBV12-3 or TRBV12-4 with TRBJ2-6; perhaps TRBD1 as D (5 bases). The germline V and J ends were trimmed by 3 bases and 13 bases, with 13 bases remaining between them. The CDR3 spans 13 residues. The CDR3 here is CASSLDTLRVLTF. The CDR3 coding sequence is TGTGCCAGCAGTTTGGACACCCTTCGGGTCCTGACTTTC.

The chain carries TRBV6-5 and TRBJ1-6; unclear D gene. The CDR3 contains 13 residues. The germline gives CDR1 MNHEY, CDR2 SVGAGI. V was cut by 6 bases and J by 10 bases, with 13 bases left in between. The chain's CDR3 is CASRPAVRSPLHF. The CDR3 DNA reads TGTGCCAGCAGACCAGCCGTTCGGTCACCCCTCCACTTT.

CDR3 loop: CASSQDGRREYGYTF. In DNA form, the CDR3 reads TGCGCCAGCAGCCAAGATGGCAGGAGGGAATATGGCTACACCTTC. This sequence joins TRBV4-1 and TRBJ1-2; D ambiguous. The CDR3 is 15 residues long. The germline gives CDR1 MGHRA, CDR2 YSYEKL. V shed 0 bases and J shed 5 bases, with 13 bases lying between them.

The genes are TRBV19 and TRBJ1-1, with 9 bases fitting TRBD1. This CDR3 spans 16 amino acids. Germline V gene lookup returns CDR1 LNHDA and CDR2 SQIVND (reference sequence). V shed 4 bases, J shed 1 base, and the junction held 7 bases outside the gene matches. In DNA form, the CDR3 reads TGTGCCAGTAGTACGCTGGTGGGACAGGGGAACACTGAAGCTTTCTTT. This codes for CASSTLVGQGNTEAFF.

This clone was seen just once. The CDR3 region is CASISDGLAGEGEQFF. The CDR3 DNA sequence: TGTGCCAGCATTTCCGACGGGCTAGCGGGAGAGGGTGAGCAGTTCTTC. The chain recombines TRBV28 with TRBJ2-1; TRBD2 matches at 10 bases. The CDR3 extends over 16 amino acids. The V gene's germline CDR1 is MDHEN and CDR2 SYDVKM. Trimming removed 7 bases from V and 9 bases from J; junction bases left unmatched: 15.

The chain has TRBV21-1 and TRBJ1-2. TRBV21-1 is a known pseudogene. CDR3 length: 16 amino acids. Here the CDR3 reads CASSKSAKPRLGTFRF. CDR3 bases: TGTGCCAGCAGCAAAAGCGCGAAACCCCGGTTAGGAACGTTTCGCTTC.

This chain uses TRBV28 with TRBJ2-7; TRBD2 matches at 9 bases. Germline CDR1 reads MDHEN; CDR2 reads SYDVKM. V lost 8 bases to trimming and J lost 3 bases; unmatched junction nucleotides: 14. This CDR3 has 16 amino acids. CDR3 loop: CASFGLARALNYEQYF. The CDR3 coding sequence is TGTGCCAGCTTTGGACTAGCGAGAGCCCTAAACTACGAGCAGTACTTC.

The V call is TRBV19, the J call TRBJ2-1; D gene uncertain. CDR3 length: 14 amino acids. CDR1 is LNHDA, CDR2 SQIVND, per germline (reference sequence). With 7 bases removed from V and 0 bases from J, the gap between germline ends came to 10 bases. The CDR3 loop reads CASKVDHSYNEQFF. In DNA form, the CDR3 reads TGTGCCAGTAAGGTTGATCACTCCTACAATGAGCAGTTCTTC.

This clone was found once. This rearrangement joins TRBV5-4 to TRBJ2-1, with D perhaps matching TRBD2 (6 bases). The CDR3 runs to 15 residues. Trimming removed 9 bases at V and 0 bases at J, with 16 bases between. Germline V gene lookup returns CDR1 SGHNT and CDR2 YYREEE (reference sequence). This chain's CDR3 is CATLKDGSSYNEQFF. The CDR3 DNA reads TGTGCCACCCTCAAAGACGGGAGCTCCTACAATGAGCAGTTCTTC.

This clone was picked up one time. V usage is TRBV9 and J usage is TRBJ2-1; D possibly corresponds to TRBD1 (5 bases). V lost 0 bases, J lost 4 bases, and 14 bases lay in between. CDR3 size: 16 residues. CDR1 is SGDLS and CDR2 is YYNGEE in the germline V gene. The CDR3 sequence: CASSVVGQGRYNEQFF. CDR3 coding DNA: TGTGCCAGCAGCGTAGTAGGCCAGGGCAGGTACAATGAGCAGTTCTTC.

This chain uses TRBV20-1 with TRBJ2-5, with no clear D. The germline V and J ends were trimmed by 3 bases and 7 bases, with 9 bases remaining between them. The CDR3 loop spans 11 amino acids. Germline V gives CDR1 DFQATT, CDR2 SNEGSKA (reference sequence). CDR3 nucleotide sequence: TGCAGTGCTAGTGCGGTTGGGACCCAGTACTTC. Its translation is CSASAVGTQYF.

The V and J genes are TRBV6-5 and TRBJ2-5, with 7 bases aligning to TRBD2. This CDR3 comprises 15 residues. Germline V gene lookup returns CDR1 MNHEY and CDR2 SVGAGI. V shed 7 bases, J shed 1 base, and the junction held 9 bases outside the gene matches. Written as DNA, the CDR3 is TGTGCCAGCACGATCGGCGGGAGTGGCCAAGAGACCCAGTACTTC. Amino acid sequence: CASTIGGSGQETQYF.

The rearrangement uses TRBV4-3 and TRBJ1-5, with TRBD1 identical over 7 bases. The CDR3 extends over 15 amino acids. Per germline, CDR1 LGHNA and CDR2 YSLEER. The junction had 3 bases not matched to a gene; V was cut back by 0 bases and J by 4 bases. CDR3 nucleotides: TGCGCCAGCAGCCAAGATTGGGGACAGAATCAGCCCCAGCATTTT. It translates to CASSQDWGQNQPQHF.

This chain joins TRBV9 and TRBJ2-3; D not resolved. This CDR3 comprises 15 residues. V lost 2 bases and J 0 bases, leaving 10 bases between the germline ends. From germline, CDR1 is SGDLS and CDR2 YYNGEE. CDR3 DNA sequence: TGTGCCAGCAGCGTCGGCACAACTAGCACAGATACGCAGTATTTT. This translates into CASSVGTTSTDTQYF.

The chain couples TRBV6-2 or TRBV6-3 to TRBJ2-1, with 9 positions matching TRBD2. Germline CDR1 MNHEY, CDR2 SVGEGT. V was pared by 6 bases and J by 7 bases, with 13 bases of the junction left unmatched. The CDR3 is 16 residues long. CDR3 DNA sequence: TGTGCCAGCAGCCAGTTAACTAGCGGGTGGAGTAATGAGCAGTTCTTC. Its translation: CASSQLTSGWSNEQFF.

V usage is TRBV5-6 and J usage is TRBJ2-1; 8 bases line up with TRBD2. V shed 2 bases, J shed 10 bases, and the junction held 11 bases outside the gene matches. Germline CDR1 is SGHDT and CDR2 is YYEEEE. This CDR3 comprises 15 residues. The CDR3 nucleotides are TGTGCCAGCAGCTTCAGCGGGAGAGCCCTCGGGGAGCAGTTCTTC. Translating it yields CASSFSGRALGEQFF.